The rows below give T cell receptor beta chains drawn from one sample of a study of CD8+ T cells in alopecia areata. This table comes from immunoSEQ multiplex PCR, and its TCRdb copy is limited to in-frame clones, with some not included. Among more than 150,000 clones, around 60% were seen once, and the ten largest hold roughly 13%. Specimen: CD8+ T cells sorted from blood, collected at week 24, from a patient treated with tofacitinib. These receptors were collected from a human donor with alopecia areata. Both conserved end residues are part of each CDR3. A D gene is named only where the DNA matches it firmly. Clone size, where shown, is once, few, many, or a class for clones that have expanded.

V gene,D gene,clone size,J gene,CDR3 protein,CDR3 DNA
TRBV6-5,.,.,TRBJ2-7,CASSHRFYGANEQYF,TGTGCCAGCAGTCATAGATTCTATGGGGCAAACGAGCAGTACTTC
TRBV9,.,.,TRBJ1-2,CASSVGNYGYTF,TGTGCCAGCAGCGTAGGGAACTATGGCTACACCTTC
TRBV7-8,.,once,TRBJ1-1,CASSWDPNTEAFF,TGTGCCAGCAGCTGGGACCCGAACACTGAAGCTTTCTTT
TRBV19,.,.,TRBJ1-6,CASSTMAGNSPLHF,TGTGCCAGTAGTACCATGGCTGGGAATTCACCCCTCCACTTT
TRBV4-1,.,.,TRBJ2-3,CASSQGAAKSTDTQYF,TGCGCCAGCAGCCAAGGAGCGGCGAAGAGCACAGATACGCAGTATTTT
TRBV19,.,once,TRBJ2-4,CASTQRDSLGIQYF,TGTGCCAGTACACAGCGGGACAGCCTGGGCATTCAGTACTTC
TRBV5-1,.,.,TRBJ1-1,CASSLPNTEAFF,TGCGCCAGCAGCTTGCCGAACACTGAAGCTTTCTTT
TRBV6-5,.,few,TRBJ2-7,CTTGFGYEQYF,TGTACCACAGGGTTTGGGTACGAGCAGTACTTC
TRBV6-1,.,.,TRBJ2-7,CASSDIYEQYF,TGTGCCAGCAGTGATATCTACGAGCAGTACTTC
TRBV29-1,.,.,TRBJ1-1,CSVERWQGGTEAFF,TGCAGCGTTGAAAGGTGGCAGGGTGGGACTGAAGCTTTCTTT
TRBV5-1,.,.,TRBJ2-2,CASSRTVHGELFF,TGCGCCAGCAGCCGGACTGTGCACGGGGAGCTGTTTTTT
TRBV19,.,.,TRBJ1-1,CASSIASSGAFF,TGTGCCAGTAGTATAGCCAGTAGTGGAGCTTTCTTT
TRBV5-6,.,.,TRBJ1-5,CASSLGRQPQHF,TGTGCCAGCAGCTTGGGGCGCCAGCCCCAGCATTTT
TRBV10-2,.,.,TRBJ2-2,CASSEGGELFF,TGCGCCAGCAGTGAGGGCGGGGAGCTGTTTTTT
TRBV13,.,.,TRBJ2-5,CASSLPWQGERETQYF,TGTGCCAGCAGCTTGCCTTGGCAGGGTGAGAGGGAGACCCAGTACTTC
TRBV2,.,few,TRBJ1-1,CASSETAGGTEAFF,TGTGCCAGCAGCGAGACCGCCGGGGGCACTGAAGCTTTCTTT
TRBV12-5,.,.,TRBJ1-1,CASGFGAEAFF,TGTGCTAGTGGTTTCGGGGCTGAAGCTTTCTTT
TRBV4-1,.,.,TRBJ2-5,CASSQYGETQYF,TGCGCCAGCAGCCAGTACGGGGAGACCCAGTACTTC
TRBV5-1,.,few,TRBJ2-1,CASSTGIKNEQFF,TGCGCCAGCAGCACGGGGATTAAGAATGAGCAGTTCTTC
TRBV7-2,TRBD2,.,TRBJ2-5,CASSLNSGAGETQYF,TGTGCCAGCAGCTTAAATAGCGGGGCAGGAGAGACCCAGTACTTC
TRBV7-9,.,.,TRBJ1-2,CASSLVMPDYTF,TGTGCCAGCAGCTTAGTCATGCCCGACTACACCTTC
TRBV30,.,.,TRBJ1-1,CAWSRQDSRNTEAFF,TGTGCCTGGAGTCGGCAGGACAGCAGGAACACTGAAGCTTTCTTT
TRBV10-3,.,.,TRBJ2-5,CATWDGQETQYF,TGTGCCACCTGGGACGGCCAAGAGACCCAGTACTTC
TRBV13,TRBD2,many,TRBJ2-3,CASSGDTDTQYF,TGTGCCAGTAGCGGGGACACAGATACGCAGTATTTT
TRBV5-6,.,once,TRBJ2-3,CASSLDYTDTQYF,TGTGCCAGCAGCTTGGACTATACAGATACGCAGTATTTT
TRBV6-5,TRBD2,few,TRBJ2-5,CASSESGGEETQYF,TGTGCCAGCAGTGAGAGCGGGGGGGAAGAGACCCAGTACTTC
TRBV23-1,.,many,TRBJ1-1,CASSQWGFAEAFF,TGCGCCAGCAGTCAATGGGGGTTCGCTGAAGCTTTCTTT
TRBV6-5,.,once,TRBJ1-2,CASSYRGYGYTF,TGTGCCAGCAGTTATCGGGGCTATGGCTACACCTTC
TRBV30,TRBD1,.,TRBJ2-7,CAWKLTGTAYEQYF,TGTGCCTGGAAACTGACAGGGACAGCCTACGAGCAGTACTTC
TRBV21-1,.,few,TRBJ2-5,CASSKVHQETQYF,TGTGCCAGCAGCAAAGTCCACCAAGAGACCCAGTACTTC
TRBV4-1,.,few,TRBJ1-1,CASRLGAGNTEAFF,TGCGCCAGCAGGTTGGGGGCGGGGAACACTGAAGCTTTCTTT
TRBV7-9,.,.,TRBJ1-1,CASSLPESRGRAFF,TGTGCCAGCAGCTTACCCGAATCCCGCGGGCGGGCTTTCTTT
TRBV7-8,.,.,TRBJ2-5,CASSFRETQYF,TGTGCCAGCAGCTTTCGGGAGACCCAGTACTTC
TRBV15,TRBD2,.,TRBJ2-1,CATSRVREGHYNEQFF,TGTGCCACCAGCAGAGTCCGGGAGGGTCACTACAATGAGCAGTTCTTC
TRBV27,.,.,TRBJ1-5,CASSFGQGKPQHF,TGTGCCAGCAGTTTCGGGCAGGGGAAGCCCCAGCATTTT
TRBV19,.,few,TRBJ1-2,CASNWDRQNNYGYTF,TGTGCCAGTAACTGGGACCGCCAGAATAACTATGGCTACACCTTC
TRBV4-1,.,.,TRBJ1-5,CASSLQDHQPQHF,TGCGCCAGCAGCCTCCAGGACCATCAGCCCCAGCATTTT
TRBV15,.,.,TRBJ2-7,CATSRDPPDEQYF,TGTGCCACCAGCAGAGATCCCCCAGACGAGCAGTACTTC
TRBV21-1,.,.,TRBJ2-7,CASSKGAAVEQYF,TGTGCCAGCAGCAAAGGGGCGGCCGTCGAGCAGTACTTC
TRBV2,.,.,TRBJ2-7,CASKGTDSYEQYF,TGTGCCAGCAAGGGGACTGATTCCTACGAGCAGTACTTC
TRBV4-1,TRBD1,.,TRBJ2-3,CASSQEQGVTDTQYF,TGCGCCAGCAGCCAAGAACAGGGGGTGACAGATACGCAGTATTTT
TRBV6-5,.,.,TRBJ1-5,CASSYSRSGNQPQHF,TGTGCCAGCAGTTACTCGAGATCGGGGAATCAGCCCCAGCATTTT
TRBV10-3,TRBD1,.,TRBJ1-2,CAIRGGQGTGYTF,TGTGCCATCAGGGGAGGACAGGGGACTGGCTACACCTTC
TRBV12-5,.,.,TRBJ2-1,CASGRNNEQFF,TGTGCTAGTGGTCGAAACAATGAGCAGTTCTTC
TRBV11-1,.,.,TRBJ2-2,CASSSAGNTGELFF,TGTGCCAGCAGCAGCGCGGGGAACACCGGGGAGCTGTTTTTT
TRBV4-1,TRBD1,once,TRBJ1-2,CASSPRDRGDGYTF,TGCGCCAGCAGCCCCCGGGACAGGGGCGATGGCTACACCTTC
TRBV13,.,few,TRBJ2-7,CASSFSGGTYEQYF,TGTGCCAGCAGCTTCTCCGGCGGAACCTACGAGCAGTACTTC
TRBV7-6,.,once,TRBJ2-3,CASSSLQASTDTQYF,TGTGCCAGCAGCTCGCTTCAGGCTAGCACAGATACGCAGTATTTT
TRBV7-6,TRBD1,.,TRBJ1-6,CASSLHDWTGGGSPLHF,TGTGCCAGCAGCTTACACGACTGGACAGGGGGTGGCTCACCCCTCCACTTT
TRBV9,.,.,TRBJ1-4,CASSVRAGEKLFF,TGTGCCAGCAGCGTGAGGGCGGGTGAAAAACTGTTTTTT
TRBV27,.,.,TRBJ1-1,CASSLSPTNTEAFF,TGTGCCAGCAGTTTAAGCCCTACGAACACTGAAGCTTTCTTT
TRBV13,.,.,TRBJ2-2,CASSYRDTGELFF,TGTGCCAGCAGTTATAGGGACACCGGGGAGCTGTTTTTT
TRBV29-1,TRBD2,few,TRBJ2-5,CSVDWPAGVETQYF,TGCAGCGTTGACTGGCCAGCGGGGGTAGAGACCCAGTACTTC
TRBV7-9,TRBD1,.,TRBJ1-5,CASSPPQGDTQHF,TGTGCCAGCAGCCCCCCCCAGGGGGACACCCAGCATTTT
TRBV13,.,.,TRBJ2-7,CASSQQGGEQYF,TGTGCCAGCAGCCAACAAGGTGGGGAGCAGTACTTC
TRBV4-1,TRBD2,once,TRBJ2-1,CASSQFGGGALNEQFF,TGCGCCAGCAGCCAATTTGGCGGGGGGGCCTTGAATGAGCAGTTCTTC
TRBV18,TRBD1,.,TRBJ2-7,CASSPPDTGAFYEQYF,TGTGCCAGCTCACCCCCCGACACAGGGGCTTTCTACGAGCAGTACTTC